The 25 T cell receptor beta chains below were found in one sample sequenced in a study of T cells in Graves' hyperthyroidism and ophthalmopathy (dated by TCRdb to between 2018 and 2020). Receptors were amplified or captured by multiplex PCR. Instrument used: Illumina HiSeq 2000. Amplification of TCR beta CDR3 regions was carried out from RNA transcripts. The first round of RT-PCR for the TCR CDR3 was performed with the HTBI primer set and the Qiagen OneStep RT-PCR kit. TCRdb applied fastp at Q25 and MiXCR to the public reads, then kept only in-frame beta chains. Here each entry gathers all rows of one CDR3 protein and keeps the most common genes and DNA. In all, the sample holds roughly 250,000 distinct CDR3 sequences, and around 20% of those were seen once. Around 65% of the sample rests with the top ten. The sample comprised blood. The receptors originated from a man younger than 45 with Graves' ophthalmopathy.

This clonotype showed up just a few times. The gene calls are TRBV11-3 and TRBJ2-3; 11 bases match TRBD1. V was pared by 5 bases and J by 1 base, with 5 bases of the junction left unmatched. CDR1 and CDR2 from the germline V gene are SGHNT and YENEEA. The CDR3 is 16 amino acids. The CDR3 reads CASSPGQGAGTDTQYF. The CDR3 region has the DNA TGTGCCAGCAGCCCCGGACAGGGGGCGGGCACAGATACGCAGTATTTT.

The chain joins TRBV20-1 to TRBJ2-5; either TRBD1 or TRBD2 may fit D (5 bases each). The CDR3 totals 14 residues. CDR1 DFQATT and CDR2 SNEGSKA come from the germline V gene (reference sequence). Trimming left V 4 bases short and J 0 bases short, with 12 bases between. The CDR3 loop reads CSAILLGHQETQYF. The DNA for the CDR3 is TGCAGTGCTATACTTTTGGGACACCAAGAGACCCAGTACTTC.

This clonotype came up many times. V gene TRBV15 combines with J gene TRBJ2-7; 10 nucleotides align to TRBD2. This CDR3 has 16 amino acids. Trimming at V came to 1 base and at J to 2 bases, leaving 5 bases not matched to a gene. Germline loops: CDR1 LNHNV, CDR2 YYDKDF (reference sequence). CDR3 bases: TGTGCCACCAGCAGAGGAAAAACTAGCGGGGCCTACGAGCAGTACTTC. Translated: CATSRGKTSGAYEQYF.

This CDR3 reads CASSEAYGYTF. The CDR3, as DNA: TGTGCCAGCAGTGAGGCCTATGGCTACACCTTC. V gene TRBV2 combines with J gene TRBJ1-2; D is unclear. Trimming pared 3 bases from V and 4 bases from J, leaving 3 bases between. Germline V gene sequence: CDR1 SNHLY, CDR2 FYNNEI. This CDR3 is built from 11 residues. The variable domain in full, completed from reference TRBV2 and TRBJ1-2, reads EPEVTQTPSHQVTQMGQEVILRCVPISNHLYFYWYRQILGQKVEFLVSFYNNEISEKSEIFDDQFSVERPDGSNFTLKIRSTKLEDSAMYFCASSEAYGYTFGSGTRLTVV.

This clonotype has at least ten counts. The chain uses TRBV11-2 and TRBJ2-7, with D tentatively TRBD1 or TRBD2 (5 bases each). Per the germline V gene, CDR1 is SGHAT and CDR2 is FQNNGV. The CDR3 has 15 residues. V lost 3 bases to trimming and J lost 0 bases, with 12 bases between them. The CDR3 nucleotides read TGTGCCAGCAGCTTTGCCGGGACGCACTCCTACGAGCAGTACTTC. This translates into CASSFAGTHSYEQYF.

This clonotype occurred once. The chain carries TRBV7-9 and TRBJ2-7; D gene unclear. The CDR3 contains 12 residues. Trimming cost V 5 bases and J 6 bases, with 11 bases left between them. The germline V gene has CDR1 SEHNR and CDR2 FQNEAQ (reference sequence). CDR3 region: CASSPGGCEQYF. CDR3 nucleotides: TGTGCCAGCAGCCCCGGCGGATGCGAGCAGTACTTC.

This clonotype was detected ten times or more. The V gene is TRBV11-3, the J gene TRBJ1-2, with a weak D call TRBD1 (5 bases). The CDR3 has 14 amino acids. The germline V and J ends were trimmed by 1 base and 8 bases, with 14 bases remaining between them. Germline V CDR1 and CDR2: SGHNT, YENEEA. The CDR3 reads CASSLVGPGKGYTF. The CDR3 nucleotides read TGTGCCAGCAGCTTAGTTGGCCCAGGGAAGGGCTACACCTTC. Combining the CDR3 with reference TRBV11-3 and TRBJ1-2 gives the whole variable domain EAGVVQSPRYKIIEKKQPVAFWCNPISGHNTLYWYLQNLGQGPELLIRYENEEAVDDSQLPKDRFSAERLKGVDSTLKIQPAELGDSAVYLCASSLVGPGKGYTFGSGTRLTVV.

This clonotype was picked up a small number of times. Here the CDR3 reads CSASDSGSSYNSPLHF. As DNA, the CDR3 is TGCAGTGCTAGTGATTCAGGGAGCTCCTATAATTCACCCCTCCACTTT. This chain uses TRBV20-1 with TRBJ1-6; a weak D match, TRBD1 (5 bases). V was cut by 3 bases and J by 0 bases, with 12 bases left in between. This CDR3 contains 16 residues. Germline loops: CDR1 DFQATT, CDR2 SNEGSKA (reference sequence).

In its sample, this clonotype was seen a few times. The chain has TRBV7-9 and TRBJ2-5, with 12 bases that match TRBD2. CDR3 length equals 16 residues. Trimming at V came to 6 bases and at J to 1 base, leaving 6 bases not matched to a gene. Germline CDR1 and CDR2: SEHNR and FQNEAQ (reference sequence). The CDR3 spells CASRPTSGSPQETQYF. In DNA form, the CDR3 reads TGTGCCAGCAGACCGACTAGCGGGAGTCCCCAAGAGACCCAGTACTTC.

This clonotype has only a few counts. The rearrangement uses TRBV12-3 or TRBV12-4 and TRBJ2-1; 7 bases match TRBD1. The V segment lost 7 bases and the J segment 2 bases; nucleotides outside the gene matches: 14. The CDR3 sequence is 17 residues long. CDR3 nucleotides: TGTGCCAGCAAGGGGGCCCGTAGAGGGCAAACCTACAATGAGCAGTTCTTC. Amino acid sequence: CASKGARRGQTYNEQFF.

This clonotype was recorded many times. The chain recombines TRBV3-1 with TRBJ1-6; D might be TRBD1 (6 bases). Germline V gene sequence: CDR1 LGHDT, CDR2 YNNKEL (reference sequence). The CDR3 is made up of 14 amino acids. V was shortened by 3 bases and J by 6 bases, with 9 bases between the two germline ends. The DNA of the CDR3 is TGTGCCAGCAGCCATCGACAGGTTAATTCACCCCTCCACTTT. As protein: CASSHRQVNSPLHF.

This sequence joins TRBV9 and TRBJ2-1, with TRBD2 matching 11 bases. The germline CDR1 and CDR2 sequences are SGDLS and YYNGEE. CDR3 length equals 17 residues. V shed 2 bases and J 8 bases; nucleotides not matched to a gene: 12. CDR3 protein: CASSVGSGRAGIDEQFF. The CDR3 DNA reads TGTGCCAGCAGCGTCGGTAGCGGGAGGGCCGGGATCGATGAGCAGTTCTTC.

This clonotype was detected a few times. This chain links TRBV3-1 with TRBJ1-1; D not resolved. V shed 4 bases and J shed 1 base, with 10 bases lying between them. The CDR3 runs 14 residues. Germline V gene lookup returns CDR1 LGHDT and CDR2 YNNKEL (reference sequence). The chain's CDR3 is CASSRVGANTEAFF. DNA of the CDR3: TGTGCCAGCAGCCGGGTGGGTGCGAACACTGAAGCTTTCTTT.

V is TRBV20-1 and J is TRBJ1-3, with D hard to call. The V end lost 2 bases, the J end lost 3 bases, and 11 bases lay between the germline ends. Per germline, CDR1 DFQATT and CDR2 SNEGSKA (reference sequence). The CDR3 has 14 residues. The CDR3 protein is CSARMVSYGNTIYF. In DNA, the CDR3 is TGCAGTGCTAGAATGGTCTCCTATGGAAACACCATATATTTT.

The rearrangement uses TRBV14 and TRBJ1-1; 10 bases fit TRBD1. V lost 5 bases to trimming and J lost 6 bases; unmatched junction nucleotides: 6. Germline assignment: CDR1 SGHDN and CDR2 FVKESK. The CDR3 is made up of 14 amino acids. This CDR3 reads CASSGDRGVAEAFF. The CDR3 bases are TGTGCCAGCAGCGGGGACAGGGGAGTCGCTGAAGCTTTCTTT.

In this sample, this clonotype turned up a few times. The chain uses TRBV7-2 and TRBJ1-2, with 10 positions matching TRBD1. Germline lookup yields CDR1 SGHTA and CDR2 FQGNSA. The CDR3 is 15 residues long. J gave up 5 bases and V 4 bases, and 7 bases lay outside the gene matches. CDR3 sequence (DNA): TGTGCCAGCAGCTCGACAGGGGGCGTATGGTATGGCTACACCTTC. Translation gives CASSSTGGVWYGYTF.

This clonotype came up a few times. The genes are TRBV28 and TRBJ1-6, with D possibly being TRBD1 (6 bases). The CDR3 is made up of 15 amino acids. Germline CDR1 and CDR2: MDHEN and SYDVKM. V was shortened by 3 bases and J by 10 bases, with 16 bases between the two germline ends. CDR3 bases: TGTGCCAGCAGTTTCCTCCAACAGGGTACCTCACCCCTCCACTTT. Translated, it gives CASSFLQQGTSPLHF.

The CDR3 spells CSARERRSYSNQPQHF. The CDR3, as DNA: TGCAGTGCTAGAGAACGACGGAGTTATAGCAATCAGCCCCAGCATTTT. The genes are TRBV20-1 and TRBJ1-5; D unresolved. Germline CDR1 DFQATT, CDR2 SNEGSKA (reference sequence). This CDR3 contains 16 residues. V dropped 0 bases and J dropped 0 bases, with 12 bases sitting between them.

Turning to this clonotype: A much more abundant neighbour one base away suggests this may be a read error. The chain carries TRBV20-1 and TRBJ1-5; D ambiguous. CDR3 length equals 14 residues. Germline CDR1 and CDR2: DFQATT and SNEGSKA (reference sequence). This chain's CDR3 is CGATSRGSNQPQHF. The CDR3 nucleotides are TGCGGTGCTACCTCCCGGGGTAGCAATCAGCCCCAGCATTTT.

The V call is TRBV24-1, the J call TRBJ2-1; D remains unclear. The CDR3 has 13 residues. Trimming removed 3 bases from V and 2 bases from J, with 4 bases in between. Germline values: CDR1 KGHDR, CDR2 SFDVKD. This CDR3 is CATSDGPYNEQFF. Here the CDR3 DNA reads TGTGCCACCAGTGATGGCCCCTACAATGAGCAGTTCTTC.

This clonotype was counted a few times. The chain couples TRBV20-1 to TRBJ2-7; TRBD2 matches at 12 bases. CDR1 DFQATT and CDR2 SNEGSKA come from the germline V gene (reference sequence). The CDR3 runs 20 residues. J was trimmed by 4 bases and V by 1 base; bases with no gene match: 20. CDR3 bases: TGCAGTGCTAGAGCTATCGATGCCCCTAGCGGGAGGGAGGGACGTTACGAGCAGTACTTC. Protein product: CSARAIDAPSGREGRYEQYF.

This clonotype has at least ten counts. V usage is TRBV30 and J usage is TRBJ2-2; 7 nucleotides match TRBD1. The germline gives CDR1 GTSNPN, CDR2 SVGIG (reference sequence). This CDR3 region has 14 residues. V shed 0 bases and J 6 bases; nucleotides not matched to a gene: 4. The CDR3 DNA is TGTGCCTGGAGTGTGCCGACAGGGCCCGGGGAGCTGTTTTTT. As protein: CAWSVPTGPGELFF.

V usage is TRBV4-1 and J usage is TRBJ2-3; D gene ambiguous. The germline gives CDR1 MGHRA, CDR2 YSYEKL. V dropped 0 bases and J dropped 3 bases, with 4 bases sitting between them. The CDR3 has 13 amino acids. The CDR3 loop reads CASSQEGTDTQYF. CDR3 coding DNA: TGCGCCAGCAGCCAAGAGGGAACAGATACGCAGTATTTT.

This rearrangement joins TRBV20-1 to TRBJ2-1; 14 bases match TRBD2. The germline CDR1 and CDR2 sequences are DFQATT and SNEGSKA (reference sequence). Unmatched junction bases numbered 10, after V lost 7 bases and J lost 5 bases. This CDR3 is built from 16 residues. CDR3 region: CSVLPTSGRANNEQFF. CDR3 DNA sequence: TGCAGTGTTCTTCCGACTAGCGGGAGGGCGAACAATGAGCAGTTCTTC.

The V call is TRBV6-1, the J call TRBJ1-3, with TRBD1 matching 8 bases. Per germline, CDR1 MNHNS and CDR2 SASEGT. V lost 1 base and J lost 1; bases outside the gene matches: 3. This CDR3 has 16 amino acids. This CDR3 is CASSEGTGKSGNTIYF. CDR3 DNA sequence: TGTGCCAGCAGTGAAGGGACAGGGAAGTCTGGAAACACCATATATTTT.